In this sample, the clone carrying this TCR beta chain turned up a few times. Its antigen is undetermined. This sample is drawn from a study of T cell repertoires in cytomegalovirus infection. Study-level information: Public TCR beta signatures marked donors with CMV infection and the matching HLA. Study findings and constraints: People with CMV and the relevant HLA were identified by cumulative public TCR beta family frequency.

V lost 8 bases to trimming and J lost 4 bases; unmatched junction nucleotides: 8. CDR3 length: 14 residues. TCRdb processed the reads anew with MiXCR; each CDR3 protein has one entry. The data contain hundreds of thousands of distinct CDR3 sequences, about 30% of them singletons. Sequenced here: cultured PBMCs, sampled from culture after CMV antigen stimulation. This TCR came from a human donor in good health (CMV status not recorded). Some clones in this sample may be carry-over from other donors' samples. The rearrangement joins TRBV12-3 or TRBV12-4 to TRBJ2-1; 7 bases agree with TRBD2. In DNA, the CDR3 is TGTGCCAGCGCTCCCGGGGAGGGTTACAATGAGCAGTTCTTC. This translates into CASAPGEGYNEQFF.